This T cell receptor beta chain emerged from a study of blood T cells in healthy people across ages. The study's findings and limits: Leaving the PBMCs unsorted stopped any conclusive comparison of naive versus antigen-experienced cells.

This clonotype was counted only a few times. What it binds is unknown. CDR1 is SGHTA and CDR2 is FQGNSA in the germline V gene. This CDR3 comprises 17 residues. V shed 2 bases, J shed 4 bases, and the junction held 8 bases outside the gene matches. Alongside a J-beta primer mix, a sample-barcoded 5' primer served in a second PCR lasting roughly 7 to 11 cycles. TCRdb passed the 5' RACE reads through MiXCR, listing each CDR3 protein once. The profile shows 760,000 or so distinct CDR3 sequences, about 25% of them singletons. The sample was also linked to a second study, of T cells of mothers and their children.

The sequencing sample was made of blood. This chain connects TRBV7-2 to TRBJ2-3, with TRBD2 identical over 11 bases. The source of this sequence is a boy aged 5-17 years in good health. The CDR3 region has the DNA TGTGCCAGCAGCTTAACGGGGCTAGCGGGGGGCCCAGATACGCAGTATTTT. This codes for CASSLTGLAGGPDTQYF.